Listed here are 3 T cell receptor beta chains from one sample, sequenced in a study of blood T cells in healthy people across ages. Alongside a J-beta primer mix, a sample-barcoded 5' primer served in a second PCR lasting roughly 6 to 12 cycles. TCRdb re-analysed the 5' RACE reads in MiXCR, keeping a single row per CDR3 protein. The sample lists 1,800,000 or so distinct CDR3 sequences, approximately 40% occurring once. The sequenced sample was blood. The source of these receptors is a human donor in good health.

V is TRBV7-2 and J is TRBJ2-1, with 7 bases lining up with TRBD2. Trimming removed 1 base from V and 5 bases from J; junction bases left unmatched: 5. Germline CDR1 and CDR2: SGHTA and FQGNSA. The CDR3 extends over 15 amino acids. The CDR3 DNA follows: TGTGCCAGCAGCTTAGGTCTAGCGGTAAACAATGAGCAGTTCTTC. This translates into CASSLGLAVNNEQFF.

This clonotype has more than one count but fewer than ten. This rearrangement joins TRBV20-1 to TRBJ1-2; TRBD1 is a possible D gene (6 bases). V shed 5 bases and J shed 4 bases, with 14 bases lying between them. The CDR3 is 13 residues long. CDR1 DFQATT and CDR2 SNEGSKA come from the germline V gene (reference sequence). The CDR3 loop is CSASTGTRYGYTF. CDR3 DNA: TGCAGTGCTTCTACAGGGACCCGCTATGGCTACACCTTC.

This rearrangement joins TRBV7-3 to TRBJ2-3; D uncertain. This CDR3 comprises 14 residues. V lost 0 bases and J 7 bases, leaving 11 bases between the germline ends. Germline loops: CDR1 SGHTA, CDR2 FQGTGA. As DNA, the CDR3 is TGTGCCAGCAGCTTAACAGGGATGTCGAATACGCAGTATTTT. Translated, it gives CASSLTGMSNTQYF.